This T cell receptor (beta chain) was recorded in a study of blood T cell repertoires in COVID-19 (dated by TCRdb to about 2020). About the investigation overall: Samples covering the acute and convalescent phases of COVID-19 were provided by collaborators in the United States, Italy and Spain. The prospective study material was composed of cDNA or gDNA derived from T cells, B-cell-depleted T cells, or PBMCs. The samples were drawn from two sources: the first 160 participants of the ongoing ImmuneRACE study, and fewer than 1,500 subjects contributed by 6 global collaborators. Where HLA class I and class II types were available, the types were taken from metadata supplied by the sample provider, not from assay-based typing. A de-identified subject ID, COVID-19 status, age in years and sex were almost always included in the sample metadata. The dataset comprised deeply sampled blood TCRbeta repertoires from subjects exposed to, actively infected with, or recovered from COVID-19. The repertoires were released in a freely available public database intended as a resource for research on the immune response to SARS-CoV-2.

The collaborating institutions used their own protocols to collect whole blood in K2EDTA tubes. For TCRbeta analysis, collaborators shipped samples as frozen whole blood, isolated PBMCs, or DNA extracted from either of those sample types. What the authors observed across the whole study: Clinical and demographic metadata were provided uncurated, with the amount varying by source and participant.

The trim is 2 bases for V and 6 bases for J, with a gap of 12 bases between the germline ends. Its CDR3 holds 14 amino acids, cysteine through phenylalanine. Only CDR3 DNA is held: 42 bases, read in frame from base 1. The germline V gene specifies SGDLS as CDR1 and YYNGEE as CDR2. The immunoSEQ Assay, a bias-controlled multiplex PCR, was used to amplify TCRbeta CDR3 regions from genomic DNA. As for how the authors treated the data: The number of nucleated cells in each sample was estimated from the amplification of reference gene primers within the assay. To quantify the absolute abundance of each unique TCRbeta CDR3 rearrangement, sequence reads were collapsed and filtered. For each sample, productive Simpson clonality was calculated by taking the square root of Simpson's diversity index across productive rearrangements. Imported from immuneACCESS, the table was reduced by TCRdb to in-frame sequences with V and J called. These copies leave out some clones; in studies compared against another copy, an unresolved V gene accounts for under half, and the cause of the remainder is not known. V, J and clone size were drawn from that table, and D and trimming were deduced from the DNA. Present in this sample are around 100,000 clones, about 90% of which were seen just once. Approximately 3.7% of the sample belongs to the ten largest clones.

Note on this clone: Its target antigen remains unknown. Nothing much larger sits one base from this clone, and base qualities are not available.

Sequencing was performed on peripheral blood. The chain employs TRBV9 and TRBJ1-3; possibly the D gene is TRBD1, per 6 matching bases. This TCR came from a human donor in a cohort sampled during active COVID-19. The CDR3 protein sequence reads: CASSVGGGENTIYF. In nucleotide form, the sequence is TGTGCCAGCAGCGTTGGCGGGGGCGAAAACACCATATATTTT.